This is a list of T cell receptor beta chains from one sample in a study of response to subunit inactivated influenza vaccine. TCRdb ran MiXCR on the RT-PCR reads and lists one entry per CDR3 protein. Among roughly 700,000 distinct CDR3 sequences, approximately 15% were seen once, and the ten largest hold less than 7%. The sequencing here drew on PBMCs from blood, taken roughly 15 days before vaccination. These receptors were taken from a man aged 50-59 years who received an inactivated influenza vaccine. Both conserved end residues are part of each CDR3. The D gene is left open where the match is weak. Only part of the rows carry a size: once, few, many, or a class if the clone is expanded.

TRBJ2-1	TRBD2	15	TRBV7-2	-	CASSPLAGLGNEQFF	TGTGCCAGCAGCCCCCTAGCGGGACTTGGCAATGAGCAGTTCTTC
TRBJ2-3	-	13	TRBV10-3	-	CAIRADSTDTQYF	TGTGCCATCAGGGCGGACTCTACAGATACGCAGTATTTT
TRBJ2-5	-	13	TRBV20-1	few	CSAREMGQETQYF	TGCAGTGCTAGAGAAATGGGACAAGAGACCCAGTACTTC
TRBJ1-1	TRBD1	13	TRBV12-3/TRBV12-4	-	CASINRGRGRAFF	TGTGCCAGCATCAACAGGGGTCGAGGACGAGCTTTCTTT
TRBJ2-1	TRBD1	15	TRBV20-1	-	CSARPTGGAENEQFF	TGCAGTGCTAGACCAACAGGGGGCGCCGAAAATGAGCAGTTCTTC
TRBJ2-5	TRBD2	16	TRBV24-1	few	CATASGRASDSETQYF	TGTGCCACCGCTAGCGGGAGGGCCTCGGATTCCGAGACCCAGTACTTC
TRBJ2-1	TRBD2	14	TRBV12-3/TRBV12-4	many	CASSLGSGSVEQFF	TGTGCCAGCAGTTTGGGTAGCGGGAGTGTTGAGCAGTTCTTC
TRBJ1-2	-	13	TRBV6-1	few	CASTQFGNYGYTF	TGTGCCAGCACCCAGTTTGGGAACTATGGCTACACCTTC
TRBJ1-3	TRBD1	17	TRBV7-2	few	CASSYAPTGGSGNTIYF	TGTGCCAGCAGCTATGCCCCGACAGGGGGCTCTGGAAACACCATATATTTT
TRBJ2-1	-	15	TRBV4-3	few	CASSLSSESYNEQFF	TGCGCCAGCAGCCTCTCTAGCGAGTCCTACAATGAGCAGTTCTTC
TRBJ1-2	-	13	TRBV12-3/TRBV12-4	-	CASRPPANYGYTF	TGTGCCAGCAGGCCGCCAGCTAACTATGGCTACACCTTC
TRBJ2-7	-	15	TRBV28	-	CASRERGWGSYEQYF	TGTGCCAGCAGGGAACGGGGCTGGGGCTCCTACGAGCAGTACTTC
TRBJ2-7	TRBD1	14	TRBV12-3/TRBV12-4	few	CASSRTGGLYEQYF	TGTGCCAGCAGCCGGACAGGGGGCCTCTACGAGCAGTACTTC
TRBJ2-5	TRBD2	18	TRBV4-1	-	CASSQDYIRAGVMETQYF	TGCGCCAGCAGCCAAGATTATATCCGAGCGGGGGTGATGGAGACCCAGTACTTC
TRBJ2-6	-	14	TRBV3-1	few	CASSQEDRANVLTF	TGTGCCAGCAGCCAAGAGGACAGGGCCAACGTCCTGACTTTC
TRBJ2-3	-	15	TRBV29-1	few	CSVEDAVGVSDTQYF	TGCAGCGTTGAAGATGCGGTGGGGGTGTCGGATACGCAGTATTTT
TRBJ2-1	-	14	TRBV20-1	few	CSASGPHVRNEQFF	TGCAGTGCTAGTGGTCCCCATGTGAGAAATGAGCAGTTCTTC
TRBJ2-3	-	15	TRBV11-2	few	CASSFGTSSTDTQYF	TGTGCCAGCAGCTTCGGGACTTCTAGCACAGATACGCAGTATTTT
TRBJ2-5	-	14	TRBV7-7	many	CASSQTGRGETQYF	TGTGCCAGCAGCCAGACAGGGCGGGGAGAGACCCAGTACTTC
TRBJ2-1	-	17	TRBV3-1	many	CASSQDGDRFSQLEQFF	TGTGCCAGCAGCCAAGATGGAGACAGGTTTTCCCAATTAGAGCAGTTCTTC
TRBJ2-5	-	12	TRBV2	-	CASSGSQETQYF	TGTGCCAGCAGCGGGAGCCAAGAGACCCAGTACTTC
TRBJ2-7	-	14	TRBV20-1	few	CSATPRGGSYEQYF	TGCAGTGCTACCCCCCGAGGGGGCTCCTACGAGCAGTACTTC
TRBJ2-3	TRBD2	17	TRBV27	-	CASSFYRTSGVTDTQYF	TGTGCCAGCAGTTTCTACCGGACTAGCGGAGTCACAGATACGCAGTATTTT
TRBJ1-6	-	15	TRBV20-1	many	CSANDRQGYNSPLHF	TGCAGTGCTAACGACCGGCAGGGGTATAATTCACCCCTCCACTTT
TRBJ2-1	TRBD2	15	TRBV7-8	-	CASNLLAGGFDEQFF	TGTGCCAGTAACCTTTTAGCGGGGGGGTTTGATGAGCAGTTCTTC
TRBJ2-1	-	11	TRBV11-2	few	CASSLKDRKFF	TGTGCCAGCAGCTTAAAGGATCGTAAGTTCTTC
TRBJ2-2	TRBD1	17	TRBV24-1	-	CATSDPRQGTNTGELFF	TGTGCCACCAGTGATCCGAGACAGGGGACGAACACCGGGGAGCTGTTTTTT
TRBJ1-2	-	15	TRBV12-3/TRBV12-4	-	CASSIQDGQGHGYTF	TGTGCCAGCAGCATCCAAGACGGACAAGGGCATGGCTACACCTTC
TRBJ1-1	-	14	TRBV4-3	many	CASSQGNLNTEAFF	TGCGCCAGCAGCCAAGGAAATTTGAACACTGAAGCTTTCTTT
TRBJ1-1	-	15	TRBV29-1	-	CSVEFRERMNTEAFF	TGCAGCGTTGAATTCAGGGAGAGGATGAACACTGAAGCTTTCTTT
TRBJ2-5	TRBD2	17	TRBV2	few	CASSGALTSGSLETQYF	TGTGCCAGCAGTGGGGCCTTGACTAGCGGGAGTTTAGAGACCCAGTACTTC
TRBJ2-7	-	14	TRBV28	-	CASRATGTNYEQYF	TGTGCCAGCAGGGCAACCGGGACAAACTACGAGCAGTACTTC
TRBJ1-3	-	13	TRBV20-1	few	CSARTPSGNTIYF	TGCAGTGCCAGGACACCCTCTGGAAACACCATATATTTT
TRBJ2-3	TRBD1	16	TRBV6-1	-	CASSTTRDRGPYTQYF	TGTGCCAGCAGCACCACCCGGGACAGGGGCCCTTATACGCAGTATTTT
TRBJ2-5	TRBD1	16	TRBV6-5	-	CASSYSTGPYQETQYF	TGTGCCAGCAGTTACTCGACAGGGCCGTACCAAGAGACCCAGTACTTC
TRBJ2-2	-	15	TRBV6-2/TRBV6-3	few	CASTLSPTNTGELFF	TGTGCCAGCACTCTCTCCCCGACGAACACCGGGGAGCTGTTTTTT
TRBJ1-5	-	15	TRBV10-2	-	CASSETGTIAEPQHF	TGCGCCAGCAGTGAGACCGGGACGATAGCTGAGCCCCAGCATTTT